The 18 T cell receptor beta chains in this list originate from one sample, sequenced in a study of tumor and adjacent non-tumor tissue in lung cancer. A modified ARM-PCR protocol with three rounds of nested PCR amplified TCRbeta. TCRdb re-called the multiplex PCR reads with MiXCR, one entry per CDR3 protein. The data show about 93,000 distinct CDR3 sequences, less than 80% seen once. RNA was extracted from bulk tissue without any cell sorting. Sequencing was performed on lung tumor tissue. The receptor set was obtained from a man aged 55 to 70 with non-small cell lung cancer.

Of note for this clonotype: A read error is possible here, since a much larger clone lies one base away. The rearrangement links TRBV6-2 or TRBV6-3 to TRBJ2-5; D is uncertain. CDR1 MNHEY and CDR2 SVGEGT come from the germline V gene. The CDR3 covers 11 residues. CDR3 DNA sequence: TGTGCCAGCAGTGTAGAGGAGACCCAGTGCTTC. Its protein is CASSVEETQCF.

As concerns this clonotype: An end of the junction does not agree with germline; a read error may underlie this. This chain joins TRBV25-1 and TRBJ2-5; TRBD1 agrees at 8 bases. Germline lookup yields CDR1 MGHDK and CDR2 SYGVNS. The CDR3 length is 16 residues. The CDR3 here is CASSEYIGQGEETQNF. The CDR3 region has the DNA TGTGCCAGCAGTGAATATATCGGACAGGGAGAAGAGACCCAGAACTTC.

The rearrangement uses TRBV28 and TRBJ2-5; 8 nucleotides match TRBD2. Germline V lookup: CDR1 MDHEN, CDR2 SYDVKM. The trim removed 2 bases at V and 5 bases at J, leaving 10 bases unmatched. The CDR3 runs to 16 residues. CDR3 sequence: CASSLNSGGPHETQYF. The CDR3 DNA reads TGTGCCAGCAGTTTAAACTCGGGAGGGCCTCATGAGACCCAGTACTTC. The variable domain in full, completed from reference TRBV28 and TRBJ2-5, reads DVKVTQSSRYLVKRTGEKVFLECVQDMDHENMFWYRQDPGLGLRLIYFSYDVKMKEKGDIPEGYSVSREKKERFSLILESASTNQTSMYLCASSLNSGGPHETQYFGPGTRLLVL.

Note on this clonotype: A much larger clone lies a single base off, so this may be a read error. This chain uses TRBV24-1 with TRBJ2-3; no firm D call. The ends were cut back, 3 bases at V and 2 bases at J, with 11 bases in the middle. CDR3 length: 15 amino acids. CDR1 KGHDR and CDR2 SFDVKD come from the germline V gene. The CDR3 nucleotides read TGTGCCACCAGTGATCCTACTGCCTCCACAGATACGCAGTATTTT. It specifies CATSDPTASTDTQYF.

The genes are TRBV11-3 and TRBJ2-5; D is possibly TRBD1 or TRBD2 (6 bases each). CDR3 length: 14 residues. Germline values: CDR1 SGHNT, CDR2 YENEEA. V was trimmed by 5 bases and J by 6 bases, leaving 16 bases between them. CDR3 region: CASSPRGGDKTQYF. The CDR3 region has the DNA TGTGCCAGCAGCCCCCGAGGAGGGGACAAGACCCAGTACTTC.

This clonotype was recorded many times. J is TRBJ2-3 and V is TRBV4-3; either TRBD1 or TRBD2 may supply D (5 bases each). The CDR3 has 13 residues. The V and J ends lost 6 bases and 5 bases respectively, with 12 bases between them. Germline V CDR1 and CDR2: LGHNA, YSLEER. DNA of the CDR3: TGCGCCAGCAGTCGGGACCCCAGAGATACGCAGTATTTT. Protein product: CASSRDPRDTQYF.

This clonotype occurred a few times. The gene calls are TRBV28 and TRBJ2-1, with D possibly being TRBD2 (5 bases). Germline V gene sequence: CDR1 MDHEN, CDR2 SYDVKM. Trimming cost V 2 bases and J 7 bases, with 9 bases left between them. The CDR3 consists of 13 residues. The CDR3 nucleotides are TGTGCCAGCAGTTTAACGGGGAGAAATGAGCAGTTCTTC. Its protein product is CASSLTGRNEQFF.

As regards this clonotype: The junction and the germline gene differ at one end; a read error may be behind it. J is TRBJ2-1 and V is TRBV4-3, with D unresolved. CDR1 LGHNA and CDR2 YSLEER come from the germline V gene. The CDR3 totals 16 residues. Here the CDR3 reads CVSSQKGMSSYNEQFF. In DNA, the CDR3 is TGCGTCAGCAGCCAAAAGGGCATGAGCTCCTACAATGAGCAGTTCTTC.

The rearrangement joins TRBV2 to TRBJ2-1, with TRBD2 matching over 10 bases. V gave up 10 bases and J gave up 8 bases; unmatched junction bases: 14. This CDR3 region has 15 residues. Germline assignment: CDR1 SNHLY and CDR2 FYNNEI. The CDR3 region has the DNA TGTGCCACCAGGCCCAGGGCTAGCGGGAGCGATGAGCAGTTCTTC. This encodes CATRPRASGSDEQFF.

With regard to this clonotype: With a much larger clone just one base away, this may be a read error. The chain combines TRBV29-1 with TRBJ2-7, with TRBD2 identical over 10 bases. The germline V gene encodes CDR1 SQVTM and CDR2 ANQGSEA. CDR3 size: 15 residues. As DNA, the CDR3 is TGCAACCCCCAAAGAGGACTAGCGGTAGTCTACGAGCAGTACTTC. Translation gives CNPQRGLAVVYEQYF.

The chain links TRBV6-1 to TRBJ2-7, with 9 bases fitting TRBD1. Trimming at V came to 4 bases and at J to 0 bases, leaving 10 bases not matched to a gene. The CDR3 covers 17 residues. Per germline, CDR1 MNHNS and CDR2 SASEGT. The CDR3 protein is CASSGITGTGISYEQYF. The CDR3 region has the DNA TGTGCCAGCAGTGGAATTACCGGGACAGGGATCTCCTACGAGCAGTACTTC.

This chain connects TRBV12-3 or TRBV12-4 to TRBJ2-7; D gene ambiguous. This CDR3 region has 11 residues. The V and J ends lost 6 bases and 7 bases respectively, with 10 bases between them. The CDR3 DNA is TGTGCCAGCAGAGTATATGGAGAGCAGTACTTC. It is translated as CASRVYGEQYF.

As for this clonotype: One end of the junction does not line up with germline, which may come from a read error. V is TRBV4-2 and J is TRBJ2-3, with D possibly matching TRBD2 (6 bases). From germline, CDR1 is LGHNA and CDR2 YNFKEQ. This CDR3 contains 18 residues. The CDR3 is CASSQDRSPGVSIDTQYF. CDR3 sequence (DNA): TGTGCCAGCAGCCAAGATCGATCACCGGGAGTTTCTATAGATACACAGTATTTT.

The V call is TRBV6-5, the J call TRBJ2-2; D possibly corresponds to TRBD2 (5 bases). This CDR3 contains 15 residues. Trimming shortened V by 2 bases and J by 6 bases, and 13 bases separated the two germline ends. The germline gives CDR1 MNHEY, CDR2 SVGAGI. CDR3: CASSYLTMTAGELFF. Written as DNA, the CDR3 is TGTGCCAGCAGTTACCTGACTATGACGGCCGGGGAGCTGTTTTTT.

This sequence joins TRBV24-1 and TRBJ2-5, with 9 bases fitting TRBD1. The CDR3 consists of 14 residues. Germline CDR1 is KGHDR and CDR2 is SFDVKD. Germline trimming cut 4 bases from V and 4 bases from J; bases unmatched to any gene: 3. Here the CDR3 DNA reads TGTGCCACCAGTGACACAGGGGGCGCAGAGACCCAGTACTTC. Residues: CATSDTGGAETQYF.

This clonotype was observed many times. The V gene is TRBV6-2 or TRBV6-3, the J gene TRBJ2-1; the D is unclear. The CDR3 runs to 14 residues. Trimming shortened V by 4 bases and J by 7 bases, and 14 bases separated the two germline ends. In germline, CDR1 is MNHEY, CDR2 SVGEGT. Written as DNA, the CDR3 is TGTGCCAGCAGTTCTGGGTATTCCCGTAATGAGCAGTTCTTC. Translating gives CASSSGYSRNEQFF.

This clonotype occurred a few times. A much larger clone lies a single base off, so this may be a read error. The chain couples TRBV4-1 to TRBJ2-3; 15 bases align to TRBD2. Germline V gene data show CDR1 as MGHRA and CDR2 as YSYEKL. The CDR3 totals 17 residues. This CDR3 is CASSQGLAGGSTDTRYF. CDR3 DNA sequence: TGCGCCAGCAGCCAGGGACTAGCGGGGGGATCCACAGATACGCGGTATTTT.

The rearrangement uses TRBV29-1 and TRBJ2-1; D not resolved. The CDR3 covers 12 residues. Germline-derived CDR1 and CDR2 are SQVTM and ANQGSEA. Trimming stripped 7 bases from V and 5 bases from J, with 12 bases between. The CDR3 DNA reads TGCAGCGATTCCAGGATCCACAATGAGCAGTTCTTC. This encodes CSDSRIHNEQFF.